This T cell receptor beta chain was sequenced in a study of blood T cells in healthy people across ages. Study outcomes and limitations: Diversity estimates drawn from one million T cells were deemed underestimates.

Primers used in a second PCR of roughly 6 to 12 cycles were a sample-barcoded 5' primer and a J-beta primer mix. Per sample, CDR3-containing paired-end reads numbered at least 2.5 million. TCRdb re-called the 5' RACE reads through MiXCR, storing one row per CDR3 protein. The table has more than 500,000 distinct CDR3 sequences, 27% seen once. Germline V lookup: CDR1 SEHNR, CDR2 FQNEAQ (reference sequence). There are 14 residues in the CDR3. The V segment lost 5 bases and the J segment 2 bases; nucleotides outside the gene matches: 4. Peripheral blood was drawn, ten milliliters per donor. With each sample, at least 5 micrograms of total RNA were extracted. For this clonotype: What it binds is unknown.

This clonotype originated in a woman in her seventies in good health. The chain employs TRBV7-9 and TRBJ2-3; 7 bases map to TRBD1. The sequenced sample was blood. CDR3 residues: CASSRDSYTDTQYF. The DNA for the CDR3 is TGTGCCAGCAGCCGGGACAGTTACACAGATACGCAGTATTTT.